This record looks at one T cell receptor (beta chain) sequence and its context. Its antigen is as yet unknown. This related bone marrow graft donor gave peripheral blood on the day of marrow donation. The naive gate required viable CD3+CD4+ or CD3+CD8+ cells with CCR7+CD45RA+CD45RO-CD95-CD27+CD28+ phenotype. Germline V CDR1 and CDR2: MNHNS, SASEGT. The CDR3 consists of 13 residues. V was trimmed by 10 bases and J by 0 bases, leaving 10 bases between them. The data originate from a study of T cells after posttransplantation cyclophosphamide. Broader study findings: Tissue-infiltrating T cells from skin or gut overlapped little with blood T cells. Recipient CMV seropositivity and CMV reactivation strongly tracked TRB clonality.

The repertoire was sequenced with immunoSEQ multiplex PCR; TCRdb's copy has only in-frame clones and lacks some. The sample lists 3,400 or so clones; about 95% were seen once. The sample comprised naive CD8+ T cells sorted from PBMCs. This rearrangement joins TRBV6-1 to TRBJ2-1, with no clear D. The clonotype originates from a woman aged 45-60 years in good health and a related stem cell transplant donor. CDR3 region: CATATASYNEQFF. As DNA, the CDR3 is TGTGCCACCGCGACTGCCTCCTACAATGAGCAGTTCTTC.